The 24 T cell receptor beta chains below all came from one sample that was sequenced in a study of T-cell memory formation after mild COVID-19. From the 5' RACE reads, TCRdb called clonotypes with MiXCR, one entry per CDR3 protein. The sample carries about 600,000 distinct CDR3 sequences, roughly 21% recorded once. The sequencing input was PBMCs or a T cell subset sorted from them (not recorded which). These receptors originate from an adult woman who had mild COVID-19 (a few samples of this study predate the infection). Cell type and time point are not known.

The chain links TRBV3-1 to TRBJ1-4, with D tentatively TRBD1 (5 bases). Looked up from germline, CDR1 is LGHDT and CDR2 is YNNKEL (reference sequence). The CDR3 spans 14 residues. The ends were cut back, 3 bases at V and 5 bases at J, with 10 bases in the middle. The CDR3 reads CASSHWGANEKLFF. For the CDR3, the DNA is TGTGCCAGCAGCCATTGGGGCGCGAATGAAAAACTGTTTTTT.

The rearrangement joins TRBV29-1 to TRBJ1-1; unclear D gene. Trimming left V 4 bases short and J 4 bases short, with 13 bases between. Germline CDR1 reads SQVTM; CDR2 reads ANQGSEA. CDR3 size: 13 residues. The CDR3 DNA reads TGCAGCGTTGTAGGTCAGATGGGCACTGAAGCTTTCTTT. Encoded protein: CSVVGQMGTEAFF.

The rearrangement links TRBV20-1 to TRBJ1-1, with 9 bases matching TRBD1. Looked up from germline, CDR1 is DFQATT and CDR2 is SNEGSKA (reference sequence). This CDR3 is 14 amino acids long. The trim removed 4 bases at V and 1 base at J, leaving 4 bases unmatched. Here the CDR3 reads CSAKRGQGNTEAFF. The CDR3 DNA reads as TGCAGTGCTAAAAGGGGACAGGGGAACACTGAAGCTTTCTTT.

In its sample, this clonotype was seen a few times. This chain joins TRBV12-3 or TRBV12-4 and TRBJ2-7; 8 bases agree with TRBD1. Trimming removed 2 bases from V and 5 bases from J; junction bases left unmatched: 8. This CDR3 contains 15 residues. DNA for the CDR3: TGTGCCAGCAGTTTAATGGGACAGGTTTTGCACGAGCAGTACTTC. This encodes CASSLMGQVLHEQYF.

V is TRBV20-1 and J is TRBJ2-7, with 7 bases matching TRBD2. Germline V gives CDR1 DFQATT, CDR2 SNEGSKA (reference sequence). CDR3 size: 15 residues. The J segment lost 2 bases and the V segment lost 0 bases, leaving 7 bases of the junction unmatched. CDR3 in amino acids: CSARDGGVPTYEQYF. The CDR3 DNA reads TGCAGTGCTAGAGATGGGGGGGTACCAACCTACGAGCAGTACTTC.

This clonotype was detected only a few times. The V and J genes are TRBV12-3 or TRBV12-4 and TRBJ1-2; D gene uncertain. Trimming removed 4 bases from V and 3 bases from J, with 12 bases in between. The CDR3 runs to 14 residues. CDR3 in amino acids: CASSYLTPDYGYTF. As DNA, the CDR3 is TGTGCCAGCAGTTATCTCACACCGGACTATGGCTACACCTTC.

The sample holds many counts of this clonotype. The V call is TRBV29-1, the J call TRBJ1-5; D is uncertain. CDR1 and CDR2 from the germline V gene are SQVTM and ANQGSEA. The ends were cut back, 5 bases at V and 5 bases at J, with 16 bases in the middle. This CDR3 comprises 14 residues. The CDR3 loop is CSVSFSGRDQPQHF. Here the CDR3 DNA reads TGCAGCGTTAGCTTTTCCGGGCGAGATCAGCCCCAGCATTTT.

This clonotype was found a few times. This rearrangement joins TRBV29-1 to TRBJ2-5, with 9 bases that match TRBD1. With 5 bases clipped from V and 3 bases from J, the junction kept 7 bases outside the gene matches. This CDR3 region has 14 residues. Per germline, CDR1 SQVTM and CDR2 ANQGSEA. The CDR3 DNA reads TGCAGCGTTTCTCCCGGGACAGGGAAAGAGACCCAGTACTTC. It specifies CSVSPGTGKETQYF.

V and J are TRBV24-1 and TRBJ2-1; 8 positions match TRBD1. CDR1 is KGHDR and CDR2 is SFDVKD in the germline V gene. The junction had 3 bases not matched to a gene; V was cut back by 3 bases and J by 3 bases. The CDR3 is made up of 15 amino acids. The CDR3 region has the DNA TGTGCCACCAGTGATCCCGGGACAGGCTACAATGAGCAGTTCTTC. Its protein product is CATSDPGTGYNEQFF.

V is TRBV9 and J is TRBJ2-2; the match to TRBD1 covers 7 bases. Germline V gives CDR1 SGDLS, CDR2 YYNGEE. The V segment lost 4 bases and the J segment 5 bases; nucleotides outside the gene matches: 8. This CDR3 has 15 amino acids. In DNA, the CDR3 is TGTGCCAGCAGCCCTCGTGAGGGGGCGACCGGGGAGCTGTTTTTT. Protein product: CASSPREGATGELFF. Full variable domain (rest looked up from reference TRBV9 and TRBJ2-2): DSGVTQTPKHLITATGQRVTLRCSPRSGDLSVYWYQQSLDQGLQFLIQYYNGEERAKGNILERFSAQQFPDLHSELNLSSLELGDSALYFCASSPREGATGELFFGEGSRLTVL.

In this sample, this clonotype turned up many times. The V call is TRBV12-3 or TRBV12-4, the J call TRBJ2-1, with D possibly matching TRBD1 (5 bases). The CDR3 loop spans 13 amino acids. The ends were cut back, 4 bases at V and 12 bases at J, with 16 bases in the middle. This chain's CDR3 is CASSYDSGTGQFF. DNA for the CDR3: TGTGCCAGCAGTTACGACTCGGGTACAGGGCAGTTCTTC.

The V call is TRBV11-2, the J call TRBJ2-2; D perhaps matches TRBD1 (5 bases). The length of the CDR3 is 16 residues. Looked up from germline, CDR1 is SGHAT and CDR2 is FQNNGV. V gave up 4 bases and J gave up 0 bases, with 12 bases separating them. The CDR3 sequence: CASSSNRLANTGELFF. Written as DNA, the CDR3 is TGTGCCAGCAGCTCGAACAGGCTAGCGAACACCGGGGAGCTGTTTTTT.

The chain recombines TRBV28 with TRBJ1-1; 10 bases align to TRBD1. Germline CDR1 is MDHEN and CDR2 is SYDVKM. The CDR3 covers 19 residues. With 3 bases clipped from V and 6 bases from J, the junction kept 19 bases outside the gene matches. CDR3 bases: TGTGCCAGCAGTTTGGCTCGGTATATATCGGGACAGGGGAATCCTGAAGCTTTCTTT. Translating it yields CASSLARYISGQGNPEAFF.

The V and J genes are TRBV7-3 and TRBJ2-3, with 15 nucleotides matching TRBD2. The CDR3 is 16 amino acids. Germline-derived CDR1 and CDR2 are SGHTA and FQGTGA. V gave up 1 base and J gave up 9 bases; unmatched junction bases: 5. The CDR3 reads CASSLMGLAGGVTQYF. The CDR3 region has the DNA TGTGCCAGCAGCTTAATGGGACTAGCGGGAGGAGTCACGCAGTATTTT.

This clonotype was found a few times. V usage is TRBV12-3 or TRBV12-4 and J usage is TRBJ1-4, with a possible D match to TRBD1 (5 bases). Trimming took off 3 bases at V and 8 bases at J, with 19 bases between the two ends. The CDR3 extends over 16 amino acids. CDR3 sequence (DNA): TGTGCCAGCAGTTTGTGGGGTGTGGCAGGGAGCGAAAAACTGTTTTTT. Protein sequence: CASSLWGVAGSEKLFF.

The gene calls are TRBV24-1 and TRBJ1-2; D is undetermined. CDR1 and CDR2 from the germline V gene are KGHDR and SFDVKD. The V and J ends lost 4 bases and 4 bases respectively, with 15 bases between them. This CDR3 region has 15 residues. This CDR3 reads CATSESFDTGYGYTF. The DNA for the CDR3 is TGTGCCACCAGTGAATCATTCGACACTGGCTATGGCTACACCTTC.

This clonotype appeared a few times. The genes are TRBV12-3 or TRBV12-4 and TRBJ1-1, with TRBD1 as a possible D gene (6 bases). This CDR3 region has 13 residues. The germline V and J ends were trimmed by 4 bases and 5 bases, with 11 bases remaining between them. The CDR3 DNA sequence: TGTGCCAGCAGTTACAGGGAGGGGACTGAAGCTTTCTTT. It codes for CASSYREGTEAFF.

This clonotype was found a few times. The V gene is TRBV5-1, the J gene TRBJ2-3; TRBD2 aligns across 7 bases. CDR1 SGHRS and CDR2 YFSETQ come from the germline V gene. With V trimmed by 5 bases and J by 4 bases, 7 bases remained unmatched. The CDR3 contains 14 residues. CDR3 sequence reads: CASSSGLVPDTQYF. CDR3 in DNA: TGCGCCAGCAGTTCCGGACTAGTGCCAGATACGCAGTATTTT.

The chain joins TRBV9 to TRBJ2-1; 8 nucleotides line up with TRBD1. The length of the CDR3 is 15 residues. V was pared by 3 bases and J by 0 bases, with 2 bases of the junction left unmatched. Germline values: CDR1 SGDLS, CDR2 YYNGEE. The CDR3 bases are TGTGCCAGCAGCGACGGGACAGGCTCCTACAATGAGCAGTTCTTC. Its protein product is CASSDGTGSYNEQFF.

This clonotype was observed a handful of times. The chain uses TRBV29-1 and TRBJ1-5; no reliable D call. Trimming stripped 1 base from V and 2 bases from J, with 12 bases between. The CDR3 runs to 15 residues. The V gene's germline CDR1 is SQVTM and CDR2 ANQGSEA. In DNA form, the CDR3 reads TGCAGCGTTGAAGTAGAAGGGTACGGCAATCAGCCCCAGCATTTT. Its translation: CSVEVEGYGNQPQHF.

In its sample, this clonotype was seen a few times. V is TRBV6-5 and J is TRBJ1-5; 7 nucleotides align to TRBD1. The V gene's germline CDR1 is MNHEY and CDR2 SVGAGI. This CDR3 has 13 residues. V trimming: 7 bases; J trimming: 4 bases; junction bases outside the gene matches: 4. CDR3 coding DNA: TGTGCCAGCACCGACAGGGCTAATCAGCCCCAGCATTTT. It is translated as CASTDRANQPQHF.

As for this clonotype: The junction differs from germline at one of its ends, possibly a read error. V and J are TRBV27 and TRBJ1-1; weak D call: TRBD1 (6 bases). The germline gives CDR1 MNHEY, CDR2 SMNVEV (reference sequence). The CDR3 is made up of 13 amino acids. CDR3 bases: TGTGCCAGCAGTTTAACTTACAGGGCTGAAGCTTTATTT. Its protein is CASSLTYRAEALF.

This clonotype was counted between two and nine times. V usage is TRBV5-1 and J usage is TRBJ2-2; 14 bases agree with TRBD2. Per the germline V gene, CDR1 is SGHRS and CDR2 is YFSETQ. V dropped 0 bases and J dropped 4; count of bases not matched to a gene: 11. The CDR3 covers 20 residues. The chain's CDR3 is CASSLEGWGLAGEGTGELFF. Here the CDR3 DNA reads TGCGCCAGCAGCTTGGAAGGTTGGGGACTAGCGGGAGAAGGCACCGGGGAGCTGTTTTTT.

Only a few counts were recorded for this clonotype. The chain employs TRBV20-1 and TRBJ2-7, with D possibly matching TRBD1 (5 bases). The CDR3 has 11 amino acids. V gave up 4 bases and J gave up 3 bases, with 7 bases separating them. Germline assignment: CDR1 DFQATT and CDR2 SNEGSKA (reference sequence). The CDR3 loop reads CSATTDYEQYF. The CDR3 DNA reads as TGCAGTGCTACGACAGACTACGAGCAGTACTTC.